The table lists the clone carrying this T cell receptor (beta chain) with a count of one. Antigen: not known. This sample is part of a study of cytomegalovirus exposure and HLA in healthy donors. General observations from the study: According to a subsequent analysis, TCR clusters from the first cohort were inclined to appear together in the 130 or so validation repertoires. The study designated some 180 TCR beta chains cytomegalovirus-associated.

Profiling relied on immunoSEQ multiplex PCR, and the TCRdb table lists in-frame clones only, not all of them. This table holds tens of thousands of clones, approximately 90% found once. This TCR derives from a woman aged 18-29 years in good health and CMV-seronegative. The sample comprised PBMCs.

The CDR3, as DNA: TGCGCCAGCAGCCAAGAGGGTGGGGGGGGACACACAAATGAGCAGTTCTTC. Translated: CASSQEGGGGHTNEQFF. The chain joins TRBV4-3 to TRBJ2-1, with D possibly TRBD2 on 7 matching bases. Trimming stripped 0 bases from V and 7 bases from J, with 19 bases between. CDR3 length: 17 residues. Germline V lookup: CDR1 LGHNA, CDR2 YSLEER.